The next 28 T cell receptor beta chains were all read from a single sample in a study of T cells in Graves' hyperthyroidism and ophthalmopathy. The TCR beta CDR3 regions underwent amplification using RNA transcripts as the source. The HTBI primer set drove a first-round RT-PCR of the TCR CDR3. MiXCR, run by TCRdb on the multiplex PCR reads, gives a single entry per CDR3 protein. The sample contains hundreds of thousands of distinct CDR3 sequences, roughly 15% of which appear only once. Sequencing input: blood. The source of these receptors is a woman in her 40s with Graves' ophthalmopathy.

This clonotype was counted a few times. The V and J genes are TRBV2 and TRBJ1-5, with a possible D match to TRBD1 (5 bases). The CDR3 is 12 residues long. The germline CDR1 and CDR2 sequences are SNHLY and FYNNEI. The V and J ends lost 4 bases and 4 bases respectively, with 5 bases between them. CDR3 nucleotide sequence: TGTGCCAGCAGTGGACAGAATCAGCCCCAGCATTTT. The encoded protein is CASSGQNQPQHF.

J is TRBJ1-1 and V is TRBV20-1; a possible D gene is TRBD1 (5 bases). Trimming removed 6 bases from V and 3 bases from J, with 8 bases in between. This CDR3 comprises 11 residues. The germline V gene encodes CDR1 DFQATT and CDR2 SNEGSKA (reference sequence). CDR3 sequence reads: CSAGRYTEAFF. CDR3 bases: TGCAGTGCGGGGCGGTACACTGAAGCTTTCTTT.

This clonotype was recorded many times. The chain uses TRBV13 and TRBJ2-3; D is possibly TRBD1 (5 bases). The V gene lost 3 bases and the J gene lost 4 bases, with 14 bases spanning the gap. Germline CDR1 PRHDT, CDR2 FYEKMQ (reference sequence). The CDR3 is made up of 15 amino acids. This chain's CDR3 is CASSLMAGSPDTQYF. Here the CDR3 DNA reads TGTGCCAGCAGCTTGATGGCAGGGTCGCCAGATACGCAGTATTTT.

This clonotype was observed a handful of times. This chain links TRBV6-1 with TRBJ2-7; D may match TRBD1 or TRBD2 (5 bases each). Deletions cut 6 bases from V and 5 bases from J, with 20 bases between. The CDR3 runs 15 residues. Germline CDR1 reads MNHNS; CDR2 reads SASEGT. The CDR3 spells CASSPKDSRDDEQYF. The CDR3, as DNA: TGTGCCAGCAGCCCCAAAGATTCGAGGGACGACGAGCAGTACTTC.

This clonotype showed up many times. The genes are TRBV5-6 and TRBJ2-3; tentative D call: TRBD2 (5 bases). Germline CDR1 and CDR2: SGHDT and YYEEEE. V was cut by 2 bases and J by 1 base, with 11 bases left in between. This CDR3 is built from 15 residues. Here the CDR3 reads CASSLGLVGTDTQYF. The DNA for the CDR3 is TGTGCCAGCAGCTTAGGACTTGTAGGCACAGATACGCAGTATTTT. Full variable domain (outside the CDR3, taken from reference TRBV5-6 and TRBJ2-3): DAGVTQSPTHLIKTRGQQVTLRCSPKSGHDTVSWYQQALGQGPQFIFQYYEEEERQRGNFPDRFSGHQFPNYSSELNVNALLLGDSALYLCASSLGLVGTDTQYFGPGTRLTVL.

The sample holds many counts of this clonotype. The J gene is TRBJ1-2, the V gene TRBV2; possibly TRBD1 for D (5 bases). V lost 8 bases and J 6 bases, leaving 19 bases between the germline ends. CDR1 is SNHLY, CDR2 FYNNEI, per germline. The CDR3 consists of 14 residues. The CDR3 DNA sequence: TGTGCCAGCGACCTATTGGGACGGGGAAATGGCTACACCTTC. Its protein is CASDLLGRGNGYTF.

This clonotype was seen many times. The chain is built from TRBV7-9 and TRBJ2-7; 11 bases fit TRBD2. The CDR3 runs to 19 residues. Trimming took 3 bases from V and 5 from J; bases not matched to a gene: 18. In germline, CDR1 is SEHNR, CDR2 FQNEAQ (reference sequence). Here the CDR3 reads CASSFSRVAGGPGTNEQYF. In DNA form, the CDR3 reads TGTGCCAGCAGCTTCTCGCGGGTAGCGGGAGGGCCGGGTACTAACGAGCAGTACTTC.

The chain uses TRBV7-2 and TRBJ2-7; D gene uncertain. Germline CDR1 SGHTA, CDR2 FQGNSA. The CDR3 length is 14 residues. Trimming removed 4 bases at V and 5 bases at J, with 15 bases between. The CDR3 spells CASSYEEVGNEQYF. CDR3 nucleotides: TGTGCCAGCAGCTACGAGGAAGTGGGTAACGAGCAGTACTTC. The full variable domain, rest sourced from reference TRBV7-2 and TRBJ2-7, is GAGVSQSPSNKVTEKGKDVELRCDPISGHTALYWYRQSLGQGLEFLIYFQGNSAPDKSGLPSDRFSAERTGGSVSTLTIQRTQQEDSAVYLCASSYEEVGNEQYFGPGTRLTVT.

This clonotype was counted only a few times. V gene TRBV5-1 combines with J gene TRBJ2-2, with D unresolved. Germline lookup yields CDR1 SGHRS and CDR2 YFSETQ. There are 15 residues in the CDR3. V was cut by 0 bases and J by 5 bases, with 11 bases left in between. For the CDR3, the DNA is TGCGCCAGCAGCTTGGAGGCAGGTGGGACCGGGGAGCTGTTTTTT. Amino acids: CASSLEAGGTGELFF. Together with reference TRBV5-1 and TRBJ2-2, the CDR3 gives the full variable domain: KAGVTQTPRYLIKTRGQQVTLSCSPISGHRSVSWYQQTPGQGLQFLFEYFSETQRNKGNFPGRFSGRQFSNSRSEMNVSTLELGDSALYLCASSLEAGGTGELFFGEGSRLTVL.

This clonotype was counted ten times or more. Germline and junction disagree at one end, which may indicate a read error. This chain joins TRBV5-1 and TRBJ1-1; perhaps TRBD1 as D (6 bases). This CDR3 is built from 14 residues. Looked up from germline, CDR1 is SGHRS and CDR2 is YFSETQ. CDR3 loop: CASSLQGMNTEAFF. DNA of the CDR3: TGTGCCAGCAGTTTACAGGGCATGAACACTGAAGCTTTCTTT.

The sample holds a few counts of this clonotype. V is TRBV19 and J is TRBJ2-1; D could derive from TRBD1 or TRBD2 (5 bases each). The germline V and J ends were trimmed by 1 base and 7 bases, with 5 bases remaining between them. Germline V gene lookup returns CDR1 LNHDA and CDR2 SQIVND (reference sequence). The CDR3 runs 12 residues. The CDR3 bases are TGTGCCAGTAGTATAGGGGGGAATGAGCAGTTCTTC. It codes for CASSIGGNEQFF.

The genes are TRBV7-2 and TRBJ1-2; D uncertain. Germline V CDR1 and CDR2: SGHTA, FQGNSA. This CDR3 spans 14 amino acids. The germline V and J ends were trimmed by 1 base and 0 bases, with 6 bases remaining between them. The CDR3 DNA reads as TGTGCCAGCAGCTTAGGTCGTACTAACTATGGCTACACCTTC. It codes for CASSLGRTNYGYTF.

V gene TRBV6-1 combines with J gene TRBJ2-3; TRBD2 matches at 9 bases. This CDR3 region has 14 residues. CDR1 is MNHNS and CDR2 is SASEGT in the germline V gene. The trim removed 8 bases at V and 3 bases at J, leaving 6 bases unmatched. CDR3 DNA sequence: TGTGCCAGCCGGGGGAGCGGGAGGACAGATACGCAGTATTTT. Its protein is CASRGSGRTDTQYF.

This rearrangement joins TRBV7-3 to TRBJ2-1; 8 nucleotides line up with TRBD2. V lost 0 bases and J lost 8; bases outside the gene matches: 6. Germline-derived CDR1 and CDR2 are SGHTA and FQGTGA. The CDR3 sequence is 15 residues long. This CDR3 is CASSLTGLGGYEQFF. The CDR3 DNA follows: TGTGCCAGCAGCTTAACGGGACTAGGGGGTTATGAGCAGTTCTTC.

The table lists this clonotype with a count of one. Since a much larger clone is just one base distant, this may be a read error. The DNA of the CDR3 is TGTGCCAGCAGTTCTCCCAGCGGGGGGGGGGGGCTGTTTTTT. Translated, it gives CASSSPSGGGGLFF. The V and J genes are TRBV12-3 or TRBV12-4 and TRBJ2-2, with TRBD2 identical over 10 bases. The CDR3 length is 14 residues.

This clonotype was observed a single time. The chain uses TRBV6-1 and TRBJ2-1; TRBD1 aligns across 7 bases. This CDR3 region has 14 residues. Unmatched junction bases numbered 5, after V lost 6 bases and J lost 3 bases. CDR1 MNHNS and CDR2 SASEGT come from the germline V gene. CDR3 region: CASSGQEDYNEQFF. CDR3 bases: TGTGCCAGCAGCGGACAGGAAGACTACAATGAGCAGTTCTTC.

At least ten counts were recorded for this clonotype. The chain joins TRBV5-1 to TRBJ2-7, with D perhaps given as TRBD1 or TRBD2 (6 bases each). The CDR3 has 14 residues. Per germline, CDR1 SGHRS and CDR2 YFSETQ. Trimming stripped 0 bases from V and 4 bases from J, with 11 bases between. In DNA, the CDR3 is TGCGCCAGCAGCTTGGATCGCGGGACATACGAGCAGTACTTC. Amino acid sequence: CASSLDRGTYEQYF.

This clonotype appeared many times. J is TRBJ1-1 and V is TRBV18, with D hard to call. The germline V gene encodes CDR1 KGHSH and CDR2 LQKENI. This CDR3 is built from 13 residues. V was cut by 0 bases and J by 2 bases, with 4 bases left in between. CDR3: CASSPPPNTEAFF. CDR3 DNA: TGTGCCAGCTCACCACCTCCCAACACTGAAGCTTTCTTT. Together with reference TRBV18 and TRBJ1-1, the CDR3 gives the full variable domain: NAGVMQNPRHLVRRRGQEARLRCSPMKGHSHVYWYRQLPEEGLKFMVYLQKENIIDESGMPKERFSAEFPKEGPSILRIQQVVRGDSAAYFCASSPPPNTEAFFGQGTRLTVV.

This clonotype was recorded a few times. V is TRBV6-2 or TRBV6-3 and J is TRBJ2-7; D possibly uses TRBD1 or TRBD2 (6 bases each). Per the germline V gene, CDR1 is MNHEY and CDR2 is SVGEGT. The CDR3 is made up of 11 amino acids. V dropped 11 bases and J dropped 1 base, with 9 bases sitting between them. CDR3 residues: CAAGHSYEQYF. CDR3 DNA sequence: TGTGCCGCGGGACATTCCTACGAGCAGTACTTC.

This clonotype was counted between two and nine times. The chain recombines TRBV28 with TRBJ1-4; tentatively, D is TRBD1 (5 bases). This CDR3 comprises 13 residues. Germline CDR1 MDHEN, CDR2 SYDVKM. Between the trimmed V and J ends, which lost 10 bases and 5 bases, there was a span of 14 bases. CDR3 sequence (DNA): TGTGCCACCCATTCGAGGGGAAATGAAAAACTGTTTTTT. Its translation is CATHSRGNEKLFF.

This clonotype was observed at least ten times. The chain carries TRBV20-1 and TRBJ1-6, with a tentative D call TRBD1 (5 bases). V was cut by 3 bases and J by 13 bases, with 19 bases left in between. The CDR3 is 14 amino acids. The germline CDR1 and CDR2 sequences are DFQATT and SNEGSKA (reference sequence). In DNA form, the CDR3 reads TGCAGTGCTAGCAACGACAGAGAGGTGGACCCCCTCCACTTT. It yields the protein CSASNDREVDPLHF.

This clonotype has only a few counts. The CDR3 loop is CAISDPAGGYGYTF. CDR3 nucleotide sequence: TGTGCCATCAGTGACCCGGCGGGCGGGTATGGCTACACCTTC. The chain joins TRBV10-3 to TRBJ1-2, with D uncertain. Trimming removed 3 bases from V and 5 bases from J, with 13 bases in between. This CDR3 has 14 residues. Germline loops: CDR1 ENHRY, CDR2 SYGVKD.

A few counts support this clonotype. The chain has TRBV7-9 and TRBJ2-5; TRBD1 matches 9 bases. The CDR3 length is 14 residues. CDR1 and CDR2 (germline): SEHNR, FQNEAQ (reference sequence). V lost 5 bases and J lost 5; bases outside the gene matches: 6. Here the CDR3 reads CASSETGGGETQYF. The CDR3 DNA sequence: TGTGCCAGCAGCGAAACAGGGGGCGGCGAGACCCAGTACTTC. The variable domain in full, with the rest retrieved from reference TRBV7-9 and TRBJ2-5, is DTGVSQNPRHKITKRGQNVTFRCDPISEHNRLYWYRQTLGQGPEFLTYFQNEAQLEKSRLLSDRFSAERPKGSFSTLEIQRTEQGDSAMYLCASSETGGGETQYFGPGTRLLVL.

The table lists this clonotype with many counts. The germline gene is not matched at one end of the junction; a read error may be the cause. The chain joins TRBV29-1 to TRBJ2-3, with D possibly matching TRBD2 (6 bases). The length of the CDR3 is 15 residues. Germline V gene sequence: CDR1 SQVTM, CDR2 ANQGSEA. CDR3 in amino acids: CSAEVATGSPDTQYF. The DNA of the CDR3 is TGCAGCGCTGAAGTAGCGACCGGGAGTCCGGATACGCAGTATTTT.

The CDR3 sequence: CAWNSGGGSTDTQYF. The CDR3 nucleotides read TGTGCCTGGAATAGCGGGGGGGGAAGCACAGATACGCAGTATTTT. J is TRBJ2-3 and V is TRBV30; 11 nucleotides align to TRBD2. The junction had 3 bases not matched to a gene; V was cut back by 4 bases and J by 0 bases. Per the germline V gene, CDR1 is GTSNPN and CDR2 is SVGIG (reference sequence). The CDR3 runs to 15 residues. Supplemented by reference TRBV30 and TRBJ2-3, the full variable domain reads SQTIHQWPATLVQPVGSPLSLECTVEGTSNPNLYWYRQAAGRGLQLLFYSVGIGQISSEVPQNLSASRPQDRQFILSSKKLLLSDSGFYLCAWNSGGGSTDTQYFGPGTRLTVL.

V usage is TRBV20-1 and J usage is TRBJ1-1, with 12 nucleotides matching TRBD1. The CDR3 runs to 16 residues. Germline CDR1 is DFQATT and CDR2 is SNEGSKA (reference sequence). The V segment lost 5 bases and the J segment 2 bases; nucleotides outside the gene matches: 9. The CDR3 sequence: CSAGTGGRHFNTEAFF. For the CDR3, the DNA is TGCAGTGCTGGGACAGGGGGCCGCCACTTTAACACTGAAGCTTTCTTT.

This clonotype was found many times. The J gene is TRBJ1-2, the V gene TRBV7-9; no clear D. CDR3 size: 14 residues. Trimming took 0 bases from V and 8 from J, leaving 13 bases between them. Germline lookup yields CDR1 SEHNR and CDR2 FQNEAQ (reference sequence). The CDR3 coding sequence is TGTGCCAGCAGCTTAGCCCGGACGGCCCCAGGCTACACCTTC. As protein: CASSLARTAPGYTF. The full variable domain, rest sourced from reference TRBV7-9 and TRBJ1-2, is DTGVSQNPRHKITKRGQNVTFRCDPISEHNRLYWYRQTLGQGPEFLTYFQNEAQLEKSRLLSDRFSAERPKGSFSTLEIQRTEQGDSAMYLCASSLARTAPGYTFGSGTRLTVV.

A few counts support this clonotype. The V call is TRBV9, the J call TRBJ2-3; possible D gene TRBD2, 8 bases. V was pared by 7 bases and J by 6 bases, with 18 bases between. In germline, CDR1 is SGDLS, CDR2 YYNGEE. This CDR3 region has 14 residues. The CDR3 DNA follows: TGTGCCAGCGGAGGGGGCGGGGGGCTTGATACGCAGTATTTT. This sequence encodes CASGGGGGLDTQYF.